What follows is one T cell receptor (beta chain) and its context. The data derive from a study of ipilimumab plus nivolumab after autologous stem cell transplantation. Ipilimumab, 1 mg/kg, started 14 to 28 days after autologous transplant. Clones were sequenced by immunoSEQ multiplex PCR, and TCRdb holds only the in-frame ones, with some missing. The table has about 40,000 clones, 80% to 95% seen once. V lost 5 bases and J 8 bases, leaving 15 bases between the germline ends. This CDR3 has 14 amino acids. In germline, CDR1 is LNHDA, CDR2 SQIVND (reference sequence). This TCR was recovered from a male donor with multiple myeloma. The sequences come from PBMCs, collected in a trial of ipilimumab plus nivolumab as post-transplant consolidation. The gene calls are TRBV19 and TRBJ1-4; D ambiguous. CDR3 DNA sequence: TGTGCCAGTAGTCCCCGCTCTATGACGGAAAAACTGTTTTTT. Translation gives CASSPRSMTEKLFF. Based on the CDR3 plus reference TRBV19 and TRBJ1-4, the full variable domain is DGGITQSPKYLFRKEGQNVTLSCEQNLNHDAMYWYRQDPGQGLRLIYYSQIVNDFQKGDIAEGYSVSREKKESFPLTVTSAQKNPTAFYLCASSPRSMTEKLFFGSGTQLSVL.